The 8 T cell receptor beta chains below all came from one sample that was sequenced in a study of T cells after yellow fever vaccination. TCRdb analysed the 5' RACE reads with MiXCR anew, one entry per CDR3 protein. This sample has 250,000 or so distinct CDR3 sequences, with about 3.9% found just once. Sequencing used PBMCs, obtained 15 days after the yellow fever booster vaccination. All receptors come from a young man who received the YFV17D yellow fever vaccine.

This clonotype was seen at least ten times. The rearrangement uses TRBV7-2 and TRBJ1-5; weak D call: TRBD1 (5 bases). The CDR3 totals 13 residues. V lost 4 bases and J 5 bases, leaving 9 bases between the germline ends. Germline V gives CDR1 SGHTA, CDR2 FQGNSA. The chain's CDR3 is CASSSQQDQPQHF. Here the CDR3 DNA reads TGTGCCAGCAGCTCCCAACAGGATCAGCCCCAGCATTTT.

This clonotype has ten or more counts. The V call is TRBV5-7, the J call TRBJ2-7; TRBD1 might be the D (6 bases). TRBV5-7 falls under the ORF class, with uncertain function. CDR3 size: 14 residues. The V gene lost 2 bases and the J gene lost 6 bases, with 15 bases spanning the gap. The CDR3: CASSLQSGTSEQYF. As DNA, the CDR3 is TGTGCCAGCAGCTTACAATCAGGGACATCCGAGCAGTACTTC.

This clonotype was counted ten times or more. The chain joins TRBV7-9 to TRBJ2-5, with D unclear. V lost 1 base to trimming and J lost 7 bases, with 13 bases between them. Germline V lookup: CDR1 SEHNR, CDR2 FQNEAQ (reference sequence). There are 14 residues in the CDR3. CDR3 amino acids: CASSLGGHGSTQYF. As DNA, the CDR3 is TGTGCCAGCAGCTTAGGAGGCCACGGTTCGACCCAGTACTTC.

This clonotype was detected ten times or more. The rearrangement links TRBV12-3 or TRBV12-4 to TRBJ1-3; D gene unclear. The CDR3 length is 12 residues. V lost 4 bases to trimming and J lost 4 bases, with 5 bases between them. CDR3 protein: CASSSRGNTIYF. The CDR3 region has the DNA TGTGCCAGCAGTTCCCGGGGAAACACCATATATTTT.

J is TRBJ1-5 and V is TRBV19; 7 bases are a match to TRBD1. This CDR3 is built from 15 residues. J lost 7 bases, V lost 3 bases, and 9 bases had no gene match. Germline values: CDR1 LNHDA, CDR2 SQIVND (reference sequence). CDR3 sequence (DNA): TGTGCCAGTAGTATTACGAGGCAGGGGGAACAGCCCCAGCATTTT. Protein product: CASSITRQGEQPQHF. Complete variable domain (other parts from reference TRBV19 and TRBJ1-5): DGGITQSPKYLFRKEGQNVTLSCEQNLNHDAMYWYRQDPGQGLRLIYYSQIVNDFQKGDIAEGYSVSREKKESFPLTVTSAQKNPTAFYLCASSITRQGEQPQHFGDGTRLSIL.

This clonotype was seen many times. The chain combines TRBV12-3 or TRBV12-4 with TRBJ2-3; D remains unclear. This CDR3 has 15 residues. Trimming shortened V by 2 bases and J by 1 base, and 10 bases separated the two germline ends. This CDR3 reads CASSLNLPRTDTQYF. In DNA, the CDR3 is TGTGCCAGCAGTTTAAACCTTCCGCGCACAGATACGCAGTATTTT.

Ten or more counts support this clonotype. This rearrangement joins TRBV15 to TRBJ2-5; D call uncertain. Germline V gene data show CDR1 as LNHNV and CDR2 as YYDKDF (reference sequence). The CDR3 length is 14 residues. Trimming took 0 bases from V and 2 from J, leaving 7 bases between them. In nucleotides, the CDR3 is TGTGCCACCAGCAGAGATCCAGTACAAGAGACCCAGTACTTC. It translates to CATSRDPVQETQYF. Full variable domain (remainder filled in from reference TRBV15 and TRBJ2-5): DAMVIQNPRYQVTQFGKPVTLSCSQTLNHNVMYWYQQKSSQAPKLLFHYYDKDFNNEADTPDNFQSRRPNTSFCFLDIRSPGLGDTAMYLCATSRDPVQETQYFGPGTRLLVL.

This clonotype was counted at least ten times. The chain uses TRBV7-9 and TRBJ2-3, with TRBD2 matching 10 bases. V shed 1 base, J shed 2 bases, and the junction held 3 bases outside the gene matches. Germline lookup yields CDR1 SEHNR and CDR2 FQNEAQ (reference sequence). CDR3 length equals 16 residues. The CDR3 bases are TGTGCCAGCAGCTTAGAACTAGCGGGGCTCACAGATACGCAGTATTTT. Its protein product is CASSLELAGLTDTQYF.